The rows below give T cell receptor beta chains drawn from one sample of a study of CD8 T cells in ankylosing spondylitis. One entry per CDR3 protein, called by TCRdb with MiXCR from the 5' RACE reads. Of around 300,000 distinct CDR3 sequences listed, roughly 20% are singletons. Sequencing was carried out using blood, either unsorted or a sorted T cell fraction (not recorded which). The receptors derive from a female donor with ankylosing spondylitis or in good health (not recorded which). Both conserved end residues are part of each CDR3. The D gene is left open where the match is weak. A clone size is listed for some rows: how often the clone was seen (once, few, many), or a class if it is expanded.

>few|TRBD1|TRBV7-2|TRBJ2-2
TGTGCCAGCAGCACACCGGGACAGCTCATAACCGGGGAGCTGTTTTTT
CASSTPGQLITGELFF
>NA|NA|TRBV3-1|TRBJ1-2
TGTGCCAGCAGCCAAGAGGGAACAGGGTACCAGGGTGGCTACACCTTC
CASSQEGTGYQGGYTF
>NA|NA|TRBV5-6|TRBJ1-5
TGTGCCAGCAGCTTGAGGGCCTTTCCCAATCAGCCCCAGCATTTT
CASSLRAFPNQPQHF
>many|NA|TRBV12-3/TRBV12-4|TRBJ1-1
TGTGCCAGCAGTTTAACAGGTCCGGACACTGAAGCTTTCTTT
CASSLTGPDTEAFF
>NA|TRBD1|TRBV4-3|TRBJ1-2
TGCGCCAGCAGCCAAGTCCTTGGACAGGGGTCGTCATACTATGGCTACACCTTC
CASSQVLGQGSSYYGYTF
>NA|TRBD1|TRBV6-2/TRBV6-3|TRBJ2-1
TGTGCCAGCAGTTACAGGACAGGGAGTATGAATGAGCAGTTCTTC
CASSYRTGSMNEQFF
>many|TRBD2|TRBV29-1|TRBJ2-1
TGCAGCGTTGAAGATTTGCGGGAGGGCTGGGAGCAGTTCTTC
CSVEDLREGWEQFF
>few|TRBD1|TRBV20-1|TRBJ1-4
TGCAGTGCTGGACGGGACAGGGTTGGTGAAAAACTGTTTTTT
CSAGRDRVGEKLFF
>NA|NA|TRBV10-3|TRBJ2-7
TGTGCCATCAGTGGGGGGGACAGAGGGTCCGACGAGCAGTACTTC
CAISGGDRGSDEQYF
>few|TRBD1|TRBV7-2|TRBJ1-2
TGTGCCAGCAGCTTGTACGACAGGGGTAAAGGCTACACCTTC
CASSLYDRGKGYTF
>few|NA|TRBV20-1|TRBJ2-3
TGCAGTCCCTCCCGCAGTAGCACAGATACGCAGTATTTT
CSPSRSSTDTQYF
>NA|NA|TRBV5-4|TRBJ1-2
TGTGCCAGCAGCTTGAACTCGAACAGTTTCTATGGCTACACCTTC
CASSLNSNSFYGYTF
>NA|TRBD2|TRBV20-1|TRBJ2-3
TGCAGTGCCCAAACTAGCGGGTCCACAGATACGCAGTATTTT
CSAQTSGSTDTQYF
>NA|TRBD1|TRBV20-1|TRBJ2-1
TGCAGTGCTAGAGATGACGGGACAGGATTCTATGAGCAGTTCTTC
CSARDDGTGFYEQFF
>NA|NA|TRBV6-5|TRBJ2-7
TGTGCCAGCAGTTACTCGGTGGCCCGAGGGAACGAGCAGTACTTC
CASSYSVARGNEQYF
>few|TRBD1|TRBV7-3|TRBJ2-5
TGTGCCAGCATCCGGACAGGGGGCGAGACCCAGTACTTC
CASIRTGGETQYF
>NA|NA|TRBV12-3/TRBV12-4|TRBJ1-2
TGTGCCAGCAGTTTAGGAGGCTACTCCTTC
CASSLGGYSF
>few|NA|TRBV5-1|TRBJ1-6
TGCGCCAGCAGCCCCGGACGCGGGAATTCACCCCTCCACTTT
CASSPGRGNSPLHF
>NA|NA|TRBV29-1|TRBJ2-3
TGCAGCGTTGATGGGCGGGCGCCGGATACGCAGTATTTT
CSVDGRAPDTQYF
>NA|TRBD1|TRBV6-5|TRBJ1-2
TGTGCCAGCAGTTACTCTGACAGGGGCCATGGCTACACCTTC
CASSYSDRGHGYTF
>few|TRBD1|TRBV20-1|TRBJ2-7
TGCAGTGCTAGAGGGCAGGGGGATGGTGCGGGCGAGCAGTACTTC
CSARGQGDGAGEQYF
>NA|TRBD1|TRBV20-1|TRBJ1-5
TGCAGTGCTAGTCCAGGGGACAGGGATCAGCCCCAGCATTTT
CSASPGDRDQPQHF
>many|TRBD1|TRBV4-3|TRBJ2-4
TGCGCCAGCAGCCAAGACCGGGGACAGGGAGTAGACATTCAGTACTTC
CASSQDRGQGVDIQYF
>few|NA|TRBV6-5|TRBJ2-7
TGTGCCAGCAGCCGACTCGGCGAGCAGTACTTC
CASSRLGEQYF
>many|NA|TRBV4-1|TRBJ2-7
TGCGCCAGCAGCCAAGGTATACGGGACTCATCCTACGAGCAGTACTTC
CASSQGIRDSSYEQYF
>NA|TRBD2|TRBV7-2|TRBJ2-3
TGTGCCAGCAGCTTAGTTCCCCTAGCGGGCCTCACAGATACGCAGTATTTT
CASSLVPLAGLTDTQYF
>few|TRBD2|TRBV24-1|TRBJ2-7
TGTGCCACCAGCCAGGGACTAGCGGATACCTACGAGCAGTACTTC
CATSQGLADTYEQYF
>few|NA|TRBV7-8|TRBJ2-7
TGTGCCAGCAGTCGGGGGCCAGCGACAGTGTGGTACTTC
CASSRGPATVWYF